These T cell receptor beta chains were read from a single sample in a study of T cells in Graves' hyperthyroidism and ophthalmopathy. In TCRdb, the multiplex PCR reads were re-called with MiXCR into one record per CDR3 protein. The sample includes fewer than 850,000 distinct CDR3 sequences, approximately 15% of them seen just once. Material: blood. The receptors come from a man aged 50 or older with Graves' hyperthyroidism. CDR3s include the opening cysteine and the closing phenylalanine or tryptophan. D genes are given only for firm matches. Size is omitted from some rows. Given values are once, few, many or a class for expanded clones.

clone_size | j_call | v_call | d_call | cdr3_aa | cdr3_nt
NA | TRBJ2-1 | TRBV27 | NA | CASSAGTVQFF | TGTGCCAGCAGTGCGGGGACGGTGCAGTTCTTC
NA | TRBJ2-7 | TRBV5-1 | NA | CASSKDNPSYEQYF | TGCGCCAGCAGCAAGGACAACCCCTCCTACGAGCAGTACTTC
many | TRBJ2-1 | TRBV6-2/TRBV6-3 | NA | CASSYPHSSYNEQFF | TGTGCCAGCAGTTACCCCCATTCCTCCTACAATGAGCAGTTCTTC
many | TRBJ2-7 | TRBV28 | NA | CASSPRGTGRYEQYF | TGTGCCAGCAGTCCGCGGGGGACAGGCCGCTACGAGCAGTACTTC
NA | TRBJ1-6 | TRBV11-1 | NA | CASSLSGGVGYNSPLHF | TGTGCCAGCAGCTTATCCGGGGGGGTAGGCTATAATTCACCCCTCCACTTT
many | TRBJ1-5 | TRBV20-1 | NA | CSARGVGGSNQPQHF | TGCAGTGCCCGGGGAGTGGGAGGAAGCAATCAGCCCCAGCATTTT
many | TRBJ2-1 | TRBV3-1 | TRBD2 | CASSQDELAGRSYNEQFF | TGTGCCAGCAGCCAAGACGAACTAGCGGGACGATCCTACAATGAGCAGTTCTTC
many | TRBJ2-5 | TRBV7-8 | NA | CASSSPGRSLQETQYF | TGTGCCAGCAGCTCTCCGGGACGGAGCCTGCAAGAGACCCAGTACTTC
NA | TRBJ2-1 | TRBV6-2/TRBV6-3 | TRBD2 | CASSSGSGSIWNEQFF | TGTGCCAGCAGTAGTGGTAGCGGGAGTATTTGGAATGAGCAGTTCTTC
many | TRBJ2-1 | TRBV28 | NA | CASSFLQEQFF | TGTGCCAGCAGTTTTCTTCAGGAGCAGTTCTTC
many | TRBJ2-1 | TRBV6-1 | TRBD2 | CASSGWTSGSDEQFF | TGTGCCAGCAGTGGATGGACTAGCGGGAGCGATGAGCAGTTCTTC
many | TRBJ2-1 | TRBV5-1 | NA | CASSLALSEQFF | TGCGCCAGCAGCTTGGCACTGAGTGAGCAGTTCTTC
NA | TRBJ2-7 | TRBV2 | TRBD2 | CASSEGGRALSYEQYF | TGTGCCAGCAGTGAAGGCGGGAGGGCCTTATCCTACGAGCAGTACTTC
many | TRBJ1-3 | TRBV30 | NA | CAWSVRGHSGNTIYF | TGTGCCTGGAGTGTACGAGGGCACTCTGGAAACACCATATATTTT
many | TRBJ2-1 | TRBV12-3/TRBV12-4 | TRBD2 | CASSLLAGRNNEQFF | TGTGCCAGCAGTTTATTAGCGGGAAGAAACAATGAGCAGTTCTTC
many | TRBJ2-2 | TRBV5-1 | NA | CASSLPGTTNTGELFF | TGCGCCAGCAGCTTACCCGGGACGACGAACACCGGGGAGCTGTTTTTT
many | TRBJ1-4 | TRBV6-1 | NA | CASCLFQGEKLFF | TGTGCCAGTTGCCTGTTCCAGGGTGAAAAACTGTTTTTT
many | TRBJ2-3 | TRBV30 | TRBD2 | CAFEAGVTDTQYF | TGTGCCTTCGAAGCGGGGGTCACAGATACGCAGTATTTT
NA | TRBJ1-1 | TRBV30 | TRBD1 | CAWRRQGRAEAFF | TGTGCCTGGAGGAGACAGGGGAGGGCTGAAGCTTTCTTT
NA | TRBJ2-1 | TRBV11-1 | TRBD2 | CASRSRTSGINNEQFF | TGTGCCAGCAGATCCAGGACTAGCGGGATAAACAATGAGCAGTTCTTC
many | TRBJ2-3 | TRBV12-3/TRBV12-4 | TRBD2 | CASSFRDYTDTQYF | TGTGCCAGCAGTTTCCGGGACTACACAGATACGCAGTATTTT
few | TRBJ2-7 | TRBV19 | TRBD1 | CASSTGQGSKQYF | TGTGCCAGTAGTACGGGACAGGGGAGCAAGCAGTACTTC
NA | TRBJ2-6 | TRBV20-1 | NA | CSARVGTSGANVLTF | TGCAGTGCTAGAGTCGGGACTTCTGGGGCCAACGTCCTGACTTTC
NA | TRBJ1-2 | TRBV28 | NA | CASGFSGIGYGYTF | TGTGCCAGCGGGTTCTCAGGGATTGGCTATGGCTACACCTTC
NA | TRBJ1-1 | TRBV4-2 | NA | CASSQVLTTEAFF | TGTGCCAGCAGCCAAGTTTTAACGACTGAAGCTTTCTTT
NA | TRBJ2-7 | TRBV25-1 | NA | CANSKVKGRYEQYF | TGTGCCAACAGCAAAGTCAAGGGGCGCTACGAGCAGTACTTC
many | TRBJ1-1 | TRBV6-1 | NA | CASRGTSHTEAFF | TGTGCCAGCAGGGGGACTTCTCACACTGAAGCTTTCTTT
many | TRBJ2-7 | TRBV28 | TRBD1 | CASSLWTGRGSYEQYF | TGTGCCAGCAGTTTATGGACAGGGCGAGGCTCCTACGAGCAGTACTTC
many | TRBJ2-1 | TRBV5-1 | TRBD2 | CASSLEGLAGYNEQFF | TGTGCCAGCAGCTTAGAGGGACTAGCTGGTTACAATGAGCAGTTCTTC
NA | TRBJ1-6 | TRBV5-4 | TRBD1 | CASSLDFGQGHSPLHF | TGTGCCAGCAGCTTGGATTTTGGACAGGGGCATTCACCCCTCCACTTT
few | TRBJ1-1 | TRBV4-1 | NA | CASSQDLVLNTEAFF | TGCGCCAGCAGCCAAGATCTGGTTTTGAACACTGAAGCTTTCTTT
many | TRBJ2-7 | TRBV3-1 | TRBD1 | CASSLRDRGLREQYF | TGTGCCAGCAGCCTCCGGGACAGGGGTTTGCGGGAGCAGTACTTC
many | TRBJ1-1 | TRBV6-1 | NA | CASQKPGQNTEAFF | TGTGCCAGCCAAAAACCGGGACAGAACACTGAAGCTTTCTTT
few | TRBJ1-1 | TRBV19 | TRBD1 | CASKPGQMNTEAFF | TGTGCCAGTAAACCGGGACAGATGAACACTGAAGCTTTCTTT
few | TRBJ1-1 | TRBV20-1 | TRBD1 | CSARVRDRGTEAFF | TGCAGTGCTAGAGTTCGGGACAGGGGGACTGAAGCTTTCTTT
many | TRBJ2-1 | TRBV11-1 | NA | CASSLTGLSDEQFF | TGTGCCAGCAGCCTGACGGGTCTCTCGGATGAGCAGTTCTTC
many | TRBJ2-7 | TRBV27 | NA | CASSLLGDRAYEQYF | TGTGCCAGCAGTTTATTAGGGGACCGAGCCTACGAGCAGTACTTC
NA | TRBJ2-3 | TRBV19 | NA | CASSTAKDTQYF | TGTGCCAGTAGCACCGCGAAGGATACGCAGTATTTT
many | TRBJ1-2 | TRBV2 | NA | CARVGSSYGYTF | TGTGCCAGGGTGGGGAGTAGCTATGGCTACACCTTC
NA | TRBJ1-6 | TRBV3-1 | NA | CASSQNRASSLHF | TGTGCCAGCAGTCAGAACAGGGCTTCATCCCTCCACTTT
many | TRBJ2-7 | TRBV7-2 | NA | CASSLEGSPYEQYF | TGTGCCAGCAGCTTAGAGGGATCCCCCTACGAGCAGTACTTC
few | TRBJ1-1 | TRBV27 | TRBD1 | CASRSFIRGTGVTEAFF | TGTGCCAGCAGAAGTTTTATACGCGGGACAGGGGTGACTGAAGCTTTCTTT
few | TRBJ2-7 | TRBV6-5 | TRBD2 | CASSYLSGTSDPWVSYEQYF | TGTGCCAGCAGTTACCTCTCCGGGACTAGCGACCCATGGGTATCCTACGAGCAGTACTTC
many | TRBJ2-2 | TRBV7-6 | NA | CASSLTTLRTGELFF | TGTGCCAGCAGCTTGACTACCCTCCGCACCGGGGAGCTGTTTTTT
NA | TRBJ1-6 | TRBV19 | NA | CASRQQGGNSPLHF | TGTGCCAGTCGACAACAGGGCGGCAATTCACCCCTCCACTTT